This passage covers 32 T cell receptor beta chains from one sample sequenced in a study of identical twins. MiXCR was run by TCRdb on the 5' RACE reads, yielding one entry per CDR3 protein. The repertoire holds about 250,000 distinct CDR3 sequences, with around 8.8% as singletons. The same specimen was also included in a second study, on yellow fever vaccine responses in identical twins.

Sequencing was carried out using CD8+ T cells sorted from blood. The receptors here all came from a woman under 30 in good health.

A few counts support this clonotype. The chain joins TRBV15 to TRBJ2-5; D is uncertain. The CDR3 is 12 residues long. Germline-derived CDR1 and CDR2 are LNHNV and YYDKDF (reference sequence). Trimming cost V 1 base and J 5 bases, with 5 bases left between them. CDR3 DNA: TGTGCCACCAGCAGAGTGGAGGAGACCCAGTACTTC. It encodes CATSRVEETQYF.

This clonotype occurred a few times. The chain employs TRBV5-1 and TRBJ2-1; 9 bases agree with TRBD1. Germline lookup yields CDR1 SGHRS and CDR2 YFSETQ. The CDR3 loop spans 15 amino acids. Unmatched junction bases numbered 9, after V lost 4 bases and J lost 7 bases. The CDR3 reads CASSTWDRDANEQFF. The CDR3 DNA reads TGCGCCAGCAGCACATGGGACAGGGATGCGAATGAGCAGTTCTTC. Supplemented by reference TRBV5-1 and TRBJ2-1, the full variable domain reads KAGVTQTPRYLIKTRGQQVTLSCSPISGHRSVSWYQQTPGQGLQFLFEYFSETQRNKGNFPGRFSGRQFSNSRSEMNVSTLELGDSALYLCASSTWDRDANEQFFGPGTRLTVL.

This clonotype showed up many times. This chain uses TRBV4-1 with TRBJ2-1; 11 bases agree with TRBD2. The V segment lost 3 bases and the J segment 3 bases; nucleotides outside the gene matches: 10. Germline values: CDR1 MGHRA, CDR2 YSYEKL. The CDR3 extends over 18 amino acids. Written as DNA, the CDR3 is TGCGCCAGCAGCCAGATGGGGGTAGCGGGAGGGTTCTACAATGAGCAGTTCTTC. This codes for CASSQMGVAGGFYNEQFF.

This clonotype was detected only a few times. This rearrangement joins TRBV7-8 to TRBJ2-7; possible D gene TRBD2, 7 bases. This CDR3 has 19 amino acids. Germline V gives CDR1 SGHVS, CDR2 FQNEAQ. The ends were cut back, 2 bases at V and 3 bases at J, with 26 bases in the middle. This chain's CDR3 is CASSLPAGGGGKDLYEQYF. In DNA, the CDR3 is TGTGCCAGCAGCTTACCCGCTGGGGGCGGGGGAAAGGACCTCTACGAGCAGTACTTC.

This clonotype was counted between two and nine times. V is TRBV11-2 and J is TRBJ1-2; TRBD1 agrees at 7 bases. Per the germline V gene, CDR1 is SGHAT and CDR2 is FQNNGV. V shed 5 bases, J shed 7 bases, and the junction held 7 bases outside the gene matches. The CDR3 contains 13 residues. DNA of the CDR3: TGTGCCAGCAGCCTAGGGGGCTCGGTTGGCTACACCTTC. Translation: CASSLGGSVGYTF.

This clonotype was detected a few times. The rearrangement links TRBV12-3 or TRBV12-4 to TRBJ1-2, with a possible D match to TRBD1 (5 bases). The CDR3 has 13 residues. V lost 5 bases, J lost 6 bases, and 13 bases lay in between. Here the CDR3 reads CASSPWDVNGYTF. CDR3 coding DNA: TGTGCCAGCAGTCCATGGGACGTAAATGGCTACACCTTC.

Ten or more counts support this clonotype. This chain uses TRBV7-9 with TRBJ2-5, with 7 bases that match TRBD2. The CDR3 loop spans 17 amino acids. V gave up 5 bases and J gave up 1 base; unmatched junction bases: 13. Germline loops: CDR1 SEHNR, CDR2 FQNEAQ (reference sequence). CDR3 region: CASSQTPSGEGQETQYF. Here the CDR3 DNA reads TGTGCCAGCAGCCAGACGCCTAGCGGAGAAGGCCAAGAGACCCAGTACTTC.

This clonotype was counted many times. The chain recombines TRBV5-1 with TRBJ2-7; tentatively, D is TRBD2 (5 bases). The CDR3 has 16 residues. The ends were cut back, 0 bases at V and 5 bases at J, with 18 bases in the middle. Germline V gene data show CDR1 as SGHRS and CDR2 as YFSETQ. CDR3 region: CASSLDGGGGSNEQYF. CDR3 bases: TGCGCCAGCAGCTTGGATGGTGGTGGCGGGTCCAACGAGCAGTACTTC.

In this sample, this clonotype turned up a few times. The gene calls are TRBV27 and TRBJ2-5; the D is unclear. Per the germline V gene, CDR1 is MNHEY and CDR2 is SMNVEV (reference sequence). This CDR3 has 13 amino acids. V lost 3 bases and J 4 bases, leaving 9 bases between the germline ends. The CDR3 loop is CASSFQGLETQYF. The CDR3 region has the DNA TGTGCCAGCAGTTTTCAAGGGTTAGAGACCCAGTACTTC.

The chain uses TRBV20-1 and TRBJ2-7; D is unclear. Germline V lookup: CDR1 DFQATT, CDR2 SNEGSKA (reference sequence). The CDR3 sequence is 13 residues long. V dropped 2 bases and J dropped 2 bases, with 10 bases sitting between them. The CDR3 coding sequence is TGCAGTGCTAGACTGGCGGTAACCTACGAGCAGTACTTC. It encodes CSARLAVTYEQYF.

This clonotype was observed at least ten times. This chain connects TRBV2 to TRBJ2-7; TRBD1 agrees at 10 bases. Per the germline V gene, CDR1 is SNHLY and CDR2 is FYNNEI. J gave up 1 base and V 8 bases, and 8 bases lay outside the gene matches. The CDR3 has 15 residues. The CDR3 DNA is TGTGCCAGCCCCAGGGAGGGACAGGGGTCCTACGAGCAGTACTTC. Amino acid sequence: CASPREGQGSYEQYF.

The CDR3 reads CASSDSTSGWADTQYF. The CDR3 DNA is TGTGCCAGCAGTGACTCGACTAGCGGGTGGGCAGATACGCAGTATTTT. V is TRBV6-4 and J is TRBJ2-3; TRBD2 agrees at 10 bases. The junction had 4 bases not matched to a gene; V was cut back by 0 bases and J by 4 bases. CDR1 is MRHNA, CDR2 SNTAGT, per germline. The CDR3 sequence is 16 residues long.

This clonotype came up a few times. The chain couples TRBV27 to TRBJ2-1; D may be TRBD1 (6 bases). Germline values: CDR1 MNHEY, CDR2 SMNVEV (reference sequence). The V gene lost 8 bases and the J gene lost 6 bases, with 20 bases spanning the gap. This CDR3 has 15 residues. CDR3 region: CASDKARAQGNEQFF. CDR3 sequence (DNA): TGTGCCAGCGACAAAGCCCGGGCACAGGGCAATGAGCAGTTCTTC.

As DNA, the CDR3 is TGTGCCAGCAGTGAGGACAGGGGCGGCACAGATACGCAGTATTTT. It codes for CASSEDRGGTDTQYF. V usage is TRBV2 and J usage is TRBJ2-3, with 9 bases lining up with TRBD1. The germline CDR1 and CDR2 sequences are SNHLY and FYNNEI. CDR3 size: 15 residues. V lost 3 bases and J lost 1; bases outside the gene matches: 2.

The DNA for the CDR3 is TGTGCCGGCAACATCGACAGCTCGAGCTCCTACGAGCAGTACTTC. This encodes CAGNIDSSSSYEQYF. The gene calls are TRBV2 and TRBJ2-7; possibly TRBD1 for D (5 bases). V lost 11 bases and J 0 bases, leaving 20 bases between the germline ends. The length of the CDR3 is 15 residues. Per germline, CDR1 SNHLY and CDR2 FYNNEI.

V is TRBV5-6 and J is TRBJ2-7; TRBD2 is a possible D gene (6 bases). The CDR3 sequence is 14 residues long. CDR1 and CDR2 (germline): SGHDT, YYEEEE. V was shortened by 0 bases and J by 3 bases, with 10 bases between the two germline ends. The CDR3 here is CASSLGASVYEQYF. In DNA form, the CDR3 reads TGTGCCAGCAGCTTGGGGGCTAGCGTCTACGAGCAGTACTTC.

The CDR3: CASGPESYEQYF. DNA of the CDR3: TGTGCCAGTGGACCCGAGTCCTACGAGCAGTACTTC. The gene calls are TRBV6-6 and TRBJ2-7; D unresolved. This CDR3 is 12 amino acids long. Trimming cost V 9 bases and J 1 base, with 10 bases left between them. Looked up from germline, CDR1 is MNHNY and CDR2 is SVGAGI (reference sequence).

The gene calls are TRBV11-1 and TRBJ2-1; 15 nucleotides match TRBD2. Germline assignment: CDR1 SGHAT and CDR2 FQDESV (reference sequence). Trimming at V came to 11 bases and at J to 0 bases, leaving 11 bases not matched to a gene. The CDR3 covers 18 residues. The CDR3 region is CAFSHGTSGGSSYNEQFF. The CDR3 bases are TGTGCCTTCAGCCACGGGACTAGCGGGGGGTCCTCCTACAATGAGCAGTTCTTC.

J is TRBJ2-1 and V is TRBV6-5, with a weak D call TRBD1 (5 bases). The CDR3 runs to 13 residues. V gave up 3 bases and J gave up 10 bases, with 13 bases separating them. Germline CDR1 is MNHEY and CDR2 is SVGAGI. The CDR3 spells CASSYASQGEQFF. The CDR3 DNA sequence: TGTGCCAGCAGTTATGCCTCTCAGGGAGAGCAGTTCTTC.

This clonotype was counted at least ten times. V is TRBV7-8 and J is TRBJ2-4; a possible D gene is TRBD1 (7 bases). Germline V gene data show CDR1 as SGHVS and CDR2 as FQNEAQ. With 3 bases removed from V and 9 bases from J, the gap between germline ends came to 12 bases. The CDR3 is made up of 13 amino acids. The CDR3 reads CASSLQGGLIQYF. The CDR3 DNA reads as TGTGCCAGCAGCTTGCAGGGGGGTCTCATTCAGTACTTC.

Ten or more counts support this clonotype. The rearrangement links TRBV12-3 or TRBV12-4 to TRBJ1-1, with D possibly matching TRBD1 (6 bases). The length of the CDR3 is 14 residues. V gave up 5 bases and J gave up 0 bases, with 10 bases separating them. The CDR3 loop reads CASSEQGLNTEAFF. CDR3 nucleotide sequence: TGTGCCAGCAGTGAACAGGGACTGAACACTGAAGCTTTCTTT.

This clonotype was detected many times. The chain couples TRBV27 to TRBJ2-7; perhaps TRBD2 as D (6 bases). The CDR3 length is 13 residues. Trimming cost V 10 bases and J 3 bases, with 16 bases left between them. CDR1 is MNHEY and CDR2 is SMNVEV in the germline V gene (reference sequence). The CDR3 DNA reads TGTGCCACCAAAGCGGGCCACCTCTACGAGCAGTACTTC. It yields the protein CATKAGHLYEQYF.

This clonotype was seen more than once but under ten times. The chain couples TRBV6-2 or TRBV6-3 to TRBJ2-1; TRBD2 agrees at 12 bases. The CDR3 runs 16 residues. The germline gives CDR1 MNHEY, CDR2 SVGEGT. Trimming at V came to 0 bases and at J to 9 bases, leaving 6 bases not matched to a gene. The DNA for the CDR3 is TGTGCCAGCAGTTACTCGGTGCTAGCGGGAGGGGGTGAGCAGTTCTTC. Amino acid sequence: CASSYSVLAGGGEQFF.

This clonotype was counted at least ten times. This chain uses TRBV7-9 with TRBJ2-1; unclear D gene. V was cut by 5 bases and J by 4 bases, with 12 bases left in between. CDR3 length: 14 residues. CDR1 is SEHNR and CDR2 is FQNEAQ in the germline V gene (reference sequence). CDR3 sequence reads: CASSPRERYNEQFF. CDR3 sequence (DNA): TGTGCCAGCAGCCCACGAGAACGGTACAATGAGCAGTTCTTC.

This clonotype showed up just a few times. V and J are TRBV7-2 and TRBJ2-3; 7 bases agree with TRBD1. Germline V gives CDR1 SGHTA, CDR2 FQGNSA. The V and J ends lost 0 bases and 0 bases, in that order; junction bases with no gene match: 3. This CDR3 is built from 16 residues. The CDR3 region has the DNA TGTGCCAGCAGCTTAGCGAGGGGGCTGAGCACAGATACGCAGTATTTT. This sequence encodes CASSLARGLSTDTQYF.

A few counts support this clonotype. The rearrangement joins TRBV29-1 to TRBJ2-1; D gene ambiguous. CDR3 length: 13 amino acids. Trimming removed 5 bases at V and 2 bases at J, with 10 bases between. The germline gives CDR1 SQVTM, CDR2 ANQGSEA. The CDR3 DNA sequence: TGCAGCGTTTTACGACTCGCCTACAATGAGCAGTTCTTC. This sequence encodes CSVLRLAYNEQFF.

This clonotype has at least ten counts. This chain links TRBV27 with TRBJ1-5; D is perhaps TRBD1 (6 bases). This CDR3 is 14 amino acids long. Per germline, CDR1 MNHEY and CDR2 SMNVEV (reference sequence). The ends were cut back, 0 bases at V and 7 bases at J, with 10 bases in the middle. The CDR3 loop is CASSLSGTTQPQHF. CDR3 bases: TGTGCCAGCAGTTTATCGGGGACAACGCAGCCCCAGCATTTT.

This clonotype was counted at least ten times. The chain couples TRBV20-1 to TRBJ2-3; tentative D call: TRBD2 (6 bases). There are 13 residues in the CDR3. Trimming took 3 bases from V and 7 from J, leaving 14 bases between them. Germline V CDR1 and CDR2: DFQATT, SNEGSKA (reference sequence). The CDR3 loop reads CSARPSSEYTQYF. The CDR3 DNA reads as TGCAGTGCTAGGCCCTCTAGCGAATATACGCAGTATTTT.

This clonotype was seen a handful of times. The chain couples TRBV5-1 to TRBJ2-5; the match to TRBD2 covers 8 bases. Germline CDR1 and CDR2: SGHRS and YFSETQ. There are 15 residues in the CDR3. J gave up 4 bases and V 0 bases, and 5 bases lay outside the gene matches. For the CDR3, the DNA is TGCGCCAGCAGCTTGGTACGGGGGGGAAGAGAGACCCAGTACTTC. It yields the protein CASSLVRGGRETQYF. Full variable domain (remainder filled in from reference TRBV5-1 and TRBJ2-5): KAGVTQTPRYLIKTRGQQVTLSCSPISGHRSVSWYQQTPGQGLQFLFEYFSETQRNKGNFPGRFSGRQFSNSRSEMNVSTLELGDSALYLCASSLVRGGRETQYFGPGTRLLVL.

The chain recombines TRBV7-3 with TRBJ2-3; TRBD2 matches at 8 bases. CDR1 SGHTA and CDR2 FQGTGA come from the germline V gene. This CDR3 has 14 residues. The V gene end was trimmed by 5 bases and the J gene end by 4 bases; junction bases not matched to a gene: 5. The CDR3 nucleotides read TGTGCCAGCAGCCGGGGGGGCTTAGCAGATACGCAGTATTTT. Protein: CASSRGGLADTQYF.

The chain employs TRBV10-3 and TRBJ2-5; D is unresolved. The germline V and J ends were trimmed by 4 bases and 0 bases, with 12 bases remaining between them. Germline V lookup: CDR1 ENHRY, CDR2 SYGVKD. This CDR3 is 15 amino acids long. In DNA form, the CDR3 reads TGTGCCATCAGTGCCCCTGGGCTAAACCAAGAGACCCAGTACTTC. Amino acid sequence: CAISAPGLNQETQYF.

This clonotype has at least ten counts. The V gene is TRBV7-6, the J gene TRBJ2-3, with D perhaps matching TRBD1 (6 bases). Germline CDR1 SGHVS, CDR2 FNYEAQ. The CDR3 runs to 13 residues. V lost 3 bases and J lost 4, with 8 bases in between. In DNA, the CDR3 is TGTGCCAGCAGCTTTGAGGGGGCAGATACGCAGTATTTT. It yields the protein CASSFEGADTQYF.